These 7 T cell receptor beta chains came from one sample sequenced in a study of blood T cells in healthy people across ages. PCR was performed a second time for roughly 6 to 12 cycles using a sample-barcoded 5' primer and a J-beta primer mix. In TCRdb, the 5' RACE reads were re-called with MiXCR into one record per CDR3 protein. This table has more than 500,000 distinct CDR3 sequences, about a quarter appearing once. These data were also filed under a second study, of T cells of mothers and their children.

Sequenced material: blood. These receptors came from a boy younger than 10 in good health.

There are a few counts of this clonotype. The rearrangement joins TRBV2 to TRBJ2-5, with 7 positions matching TRBD2. The end of the DNA aligns better with TRBJ2-7, so the J call may be wrong. From germline, CDR1 is SNHLY and CDR2 FYNNEI. There are 14 residues in the CDR3. The CDR3 loop reads CAIGVGLVDYEQYF. The CDR3, as DNA: TGTGCCATCGGCGTAGGACTAGTAGATTACGAGCAGTACTTC.

The chain links TRBV11-2 to TRBJ2-5, with D perhaps TRBD1 or TRBD2 (5 bases each). Between the trimmed V and J ends, which lost 4 bases and 0 bases, there was a span of 15 bases. From germline, CDR1 is SGHAT and CDR2 FQNNGV. There are 16 residues in the CDR3. CDR3 nucleotides: TGTGCCAGCAGCTCTCCGCCCGGGGCTTACCAAGAGACCCAGTACTTC. Protein: CASSSPPGAYQETQYF.

This clonotype has at least ten counts. This chain links TRBV10-3 with TRBJ2-2; D call uncertain. The V and J ends lost 7 bases and 6 bases respectively, with 0 bases between them. This CDR3 region has 9 residues. From germline, CDR1 is ENHRY and CDR2 SYGVKD. The CDR3 spells CAITGELFF. DNA of the CDR3: TGTGCCATCACCGGGGAGCTGTTTTTT.

This clonotype occurred many times. The chain is built from TRBV5-1 and TRBJ2-7, with a possible D match to TRBD1 (6 bases). The CDR3 loop spans 15 amino acids. Germline V gene sequence: CDR1 SGHRS, CDR2 YFSETQ. V dropped 0 bases and J dropped 4 bases, with 14 bases sitting between them. CDR3 sequence: CASSLEGDGAYEQYF. The CDR3 DNA reads as TGCGCCAGCAGCTTGGAGGGGGACGGGGCGTACGAGCAGTACTTC.

This clonotype appeared once. The chain has TRBV7-3 and TRBJ2-3; 9 bases match TRBD2. Trimming at V came to 4 bases and at J to 12 bases, leaving 8 bases not matched to a gene. Germline values: CDR1 SGHTA, CDR2 FQGTGA. The CDR3 runs 13 residues. The CDR3 nucleotides read TGTGCCAGCAGCTACGCCAGCGGGGGGCAACAGTATTTT. Protein product: CASSYASGGQQYF.

The genes are TRBV6-2 or TRBV6-3 and TRBJ2-2; the match to TRBD2 covers 7 bases. Trimming removed 6 bases from V and 5 bases from J; junction bases left unmatched: 9. The CDR3 runs to 15 residues. Germline values: CDR1 MNHEY, CDR2 SVGEGT. CDR3 in DNA: TGTGCCAGCAGCCAGACTAGCCGGGGGACCGGGGAGCTGTTTTTT. The encoded protein is CASSQTSRGTGELFF.

This chain connects TRBV15 to TRBJ2-5; D perhaps matches TRBD1 (6 bases). The closer fit of TRBJ2-7 to the DNA end suggests the J call may be wrong. This CDR3 contains 15 residues. The V gene's germline CDR1 is LNHNV and CDR2 YYDKDF (reference sequence). CDR3 bases: TGTGCCACCAGCAGAGATCGAGGGGGCTCCTACGAGCAGTACTTC. This translates into CATSRDRGGSYEQYF.